This T cell receptor beta chain appears in the sequencing data of a study of T cell responses to AZD1222 COVID-19 vaccine. This CDR3 has 18 amino acids. Germline loops: CDR1 MGHRA, CDR2 YSYEKL. V lost 2 bases to trimming and J lost 0 bases; unmatched junction nucleotides: 10. The repertoire was sequenced with immunoSEQ multiplex PCR; TCRdb's copy has only in-frame clones and lacks some. The sample carries 130,000 to 150,000 clones, roughly 89% recorded once. General study results and limits: Per reports, nearly half of all spike-specific TCRs target regions that are unmutated in variants. Compared with day 0, the breadth and depth of the Spike-specific TCR repertoire rose significantly after two doses of AZD1222. Vaccine-associated CD4 TCRs spanned spike, dominant at 160-218 and 743-854.

Combined were second doses at about 4 or about 12 weeks. A remark on this clone: Its matching antigen is unknown.

The rearrangement joins TRBV4-1 to TRBJ1-1; 9 bases map to TRBD1. Sequenced here: peripheral blood, sampled 28 days after the second AZD1222 dose. The clonotype was recovered from an adult who received the AZD1222 COVID-19 vaccine. The DNA of the CDR3 is TGCGCCAGCAGCCAAACTCCTATTGGGACAGGGCTGAACACTGAAGCTTTCTTT. Translation: CASSQTPIGTGLNTEAFF.